The entry that follows covers one T cell receptor (beta chain) sequence. Germline lookup yields CDR1 MNHNY and CDR2 SVGAGI (reference sequence). Trimming cost V 6 bases and J 4 bases, with 6 bases left between them. The CDR3 length is 12 residues. TCRdb itself ran the 5' RACE reads through MiXCR, one entry per CDR3 protein. The sample lists roughly 40,000 distinct CDR3 sequences, approximately 20% occurring once. This sequence originates from a female donor with breast cancer. The specimen was naive CD4+ T cells sorted from a lymph node. Subset here: naive CD4+ T cells, CD4+CD45RA+CD25-. The chain links TRBV6-6 to TRBJ2-2; no clear D gene. The CDR3 DNA is TGTGCCAGCAGCCACTCCACCGGGGAGCTGTTTTTT. Protein: CASSHSTGELFF.